The rows below give T cell receptor beta chains drawn from one sample of a study of Graves' ophthalmopathy and Graves' hyperthyroidism. TCRdb called the multiplex PCR reads again in MiXCR, with one record for every CDR3 protein. The sample lists over a million distinct CDR3 sequences; about 36% were seen once. The sequencing input was peripheral blood or thyroid tissue (not recorded which). The receptors stem from an adult man with Graves' hyperthyroidism. Each CDR3 is given with its conserved first and last residue.

TRBJ1-2	TRBV7-9	CASGRGAGNGYTF
TRBJ1-1	TRBV2	CASSWGGHMNTEAFF
TRBJ2-6	TRBV2	CASRRQGNDSGANVLTF
TRBJ2-2	TRBV4-1	CASSHPPGRANTGELFF
TRBJ1-6	TRBV20-1	CSARITGVDNSPLHF
TRBJ1-5	TRBV6-5	CASSYGQGWNQPQHF
TRBJ2-5	TRBV29-1	CSVDRAEGTQYF
TRBJ2-5	TRBV29-1	CSIGGGETQYF
TRBJ2-7	TRBV30	CAWSVLVGTYEQYF
TRBJ2-3	TRBV10-3	CATNDRASTDTQYF
TRBJ2-2	TRBV19	CASSILDITGELFF
TRBJ2-7	TRBV7-2	CASSLRVRQGLDEQYF
TRBJ2-5	TRBV20-1	CSEYDALEQETQYF
TRBJ2-5	TRBV29-1	CSAALASQETQYF
TRBJ1-5	TRBV6-2/TRBV6-3	CASRETGGYQPQHF
TRBJ2-7	TRBV11-2	CASSSSGGTYEQYF
TRBJ2-7	TRBV20-1	CSATLLASEQYF
TRBJ2-7	TRBV7-9	CASSLVDGYYEQYF
TRBJ2-7	TRBV12-3/TRBV12-4	CASTLPGYYEQYF
TRBJ2-5	TRBV12-3/TRBV12-4	CASSFRGFQETQYF
TRBJ2-7	TRBV2	CASFGDGYEQYF
TRBJ2-7	TRBV7-3	CASSTDQYEQYF
TRBJ1-1	TRBV10-2	CASSEVPGVNTEAFF
TRBJ1-5	TRBV29-1	CSVQGVAYEQPQHF
TRBJ2-5	TRBV6-1	CASRGRRGQLETQYF
TRBJ2-7	TRBV7-8	CASRQLSPGEQYF
TRBJ1-6	TRBV11-2	CASSLDGFGDYNSPLHF
TRBJ2-7	TRBV15	CATSRSLGTGNDEQYF
TRBJ1-5	TRBV20-1	CSARDPGDRGNQPQHF
TRBJ2-5	TRBV5-1	CASSLASETEETQYF
TRBJ1-2	TRBV9	CASSVVSESYGYTF
TRBJ2-3	TRBV9	CASSVEGRSTDTQYF
TRBJ2-2	TRBV7-2	CASSLGRVPGELFF
TRBJ1-1	TRBV12-3/TRBV12-4	CASSSRTGMNTEAFF
TRBJ2-7	TRBV2	CAGGPGQAPYEQYF
TRBJ1-3	TRBV13	CASSSPPDSGNTIYF
TRBJ2-6	TRBV20-1	CSARGQGPMGGANVLTF
TRBJ2-2	TRBV18	CASSSRGQRLGELFF
TRBJ1-1	TRBV7-2	CASSPHASNTEAFF
TRBJ1-6	TRBV7-9	CASSPRWQANSPLHF
TRBJ2-7	TRBV5-1	CASSLEAYEQYF
TRBJ1-1	TRBV4-1	CASSDRVNTKAFF
TRBJ1-6	TRBV20-1	CSARRADLSSYNSPLHF
TRBJ2-5	TRBV24-1	CATSTLRTTGETQYF
TRBJ1-6	TRBV7-8	CASRSGTVNSPLHF